This entry features one T cell receptor beta chain sequence. This sample is drawn from a study of T cell responses to AZD1222 COVID-19 vaccine. CDR1 is LNHDA and CDR2 is SQIVND in the germline V gene (reference sequence). The CDR3 runs 15 residues. V was shortened by 2 bases and J by 3 bases, with 11 bases between the two germline ends. The method was immunoSEQ multiplex PCR; TCRdb's version includes in-frame clones alone and lacks a portion of them. The sample records approximately 150,000 clones, under 95% being singletons. This clonotype was obtained from an adult in good health. The chain uses TRBV19 and TRBJ2-1; possible D gene TRBD2, 5 bases. The sample consisted of peripheral blood, taken on day 0 of AZD1222 vaccination. The DNA of the CDR3 is TGTGCCAGTAGTATAAGAGGGTATGGCTACAATGAGCAGTTCTTC. Encoded protein: CASSIRGYGYNEQFF.